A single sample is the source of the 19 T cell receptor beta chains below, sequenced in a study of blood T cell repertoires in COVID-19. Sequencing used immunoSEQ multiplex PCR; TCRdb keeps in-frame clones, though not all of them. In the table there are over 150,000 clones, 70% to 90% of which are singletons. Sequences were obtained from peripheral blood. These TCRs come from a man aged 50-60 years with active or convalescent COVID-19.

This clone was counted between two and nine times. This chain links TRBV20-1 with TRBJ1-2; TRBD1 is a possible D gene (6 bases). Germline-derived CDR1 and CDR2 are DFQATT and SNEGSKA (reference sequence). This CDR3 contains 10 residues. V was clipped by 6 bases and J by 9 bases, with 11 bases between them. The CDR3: CSADQGSYTF. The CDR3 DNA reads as TGCAGTGCCGACCAGGGGAGCTACACCTTC.

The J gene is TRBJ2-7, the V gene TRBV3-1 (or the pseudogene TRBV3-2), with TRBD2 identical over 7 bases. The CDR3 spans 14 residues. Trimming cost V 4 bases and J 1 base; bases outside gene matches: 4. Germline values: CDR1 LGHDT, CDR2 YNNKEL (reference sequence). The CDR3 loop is CASSPGLESYEQYF. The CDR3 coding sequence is TGTGCCAGCAGCCCCGGACTAGAATCCTACGAGCAGTACTTC.

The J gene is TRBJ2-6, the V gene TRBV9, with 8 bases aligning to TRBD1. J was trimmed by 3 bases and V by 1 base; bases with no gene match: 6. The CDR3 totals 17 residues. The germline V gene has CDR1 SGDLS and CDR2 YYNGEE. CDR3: CASSVLAGGGGANVLTF. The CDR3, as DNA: TGTGCCAGCAGCGTATTAGCAGGGGGCGGTGGGGCCAACGTCCTGACTTTC.

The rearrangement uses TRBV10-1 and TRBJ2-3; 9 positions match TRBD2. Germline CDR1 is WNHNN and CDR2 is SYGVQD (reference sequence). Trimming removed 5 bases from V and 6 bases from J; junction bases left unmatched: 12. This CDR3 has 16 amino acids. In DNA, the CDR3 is TGCGCCAGCAGTCCGCTCGGGCTAGCGGGATCCGATACGCAGTATTTT. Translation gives CASSPLGLAGSDTQYF.

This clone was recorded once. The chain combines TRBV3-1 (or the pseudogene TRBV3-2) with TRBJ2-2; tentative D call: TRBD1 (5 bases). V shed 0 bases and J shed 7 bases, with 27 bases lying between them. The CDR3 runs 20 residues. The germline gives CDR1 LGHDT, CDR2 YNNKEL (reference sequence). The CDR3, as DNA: TGTGCCAGCAGCCAAGATAACAGGAAGTCCTTACCCTTTTCTATCGGGGAGCTGTTTTTT. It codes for CASSQDNRKSLPFSIGELFF.

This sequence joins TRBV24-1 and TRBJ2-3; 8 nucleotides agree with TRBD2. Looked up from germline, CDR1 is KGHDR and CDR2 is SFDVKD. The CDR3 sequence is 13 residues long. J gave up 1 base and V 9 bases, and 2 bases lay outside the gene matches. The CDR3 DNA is TGTGCCACCGGGCGGGAGGGCACAGATACGCAGTATTTT. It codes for CATGREGTDTQYF.

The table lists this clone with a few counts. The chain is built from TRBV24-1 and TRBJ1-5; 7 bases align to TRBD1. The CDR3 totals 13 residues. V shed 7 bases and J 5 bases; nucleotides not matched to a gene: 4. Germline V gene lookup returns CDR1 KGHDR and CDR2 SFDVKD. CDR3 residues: CATSDRAHQPQHF. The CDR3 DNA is TGTGCCACCAGCGACAGGGCCCATCAGCCCCAGCATTTT.

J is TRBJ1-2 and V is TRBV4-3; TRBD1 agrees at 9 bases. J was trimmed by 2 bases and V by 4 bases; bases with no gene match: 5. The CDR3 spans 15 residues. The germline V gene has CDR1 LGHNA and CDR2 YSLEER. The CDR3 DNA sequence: TGCGCCAGCAGCCGAGAAGGACAGGGGAACTATGGCTACACCTTC. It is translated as CASSREGQGNYGYTF.

CDR3 nucleotide sequence: TGTGCCAGCAGCCAGGGCAGTAAGGCTGAAGCTTTCTTT. Residues: CASSQGSKAEAFF. The chain links TRBV6-5 to TRBJ1-1; D perhaps matches TRBD1 (5 bases). The CDR3 loop spans 13 amino acids. Between the trimmed V and J ends, which lost 6 bases and 6 bases, there was a span of 14 bases. Per the germline V gene, CDR1 is MNHEY and CDR2 is SVGAGI.

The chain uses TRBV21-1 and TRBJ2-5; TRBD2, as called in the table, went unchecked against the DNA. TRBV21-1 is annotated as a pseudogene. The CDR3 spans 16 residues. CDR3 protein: CASSTRLDGCQETQYF. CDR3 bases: TGTGCCAGCAGCACCCGACTAGATGGGTGCCAAGAGACCCAGTACTTC.

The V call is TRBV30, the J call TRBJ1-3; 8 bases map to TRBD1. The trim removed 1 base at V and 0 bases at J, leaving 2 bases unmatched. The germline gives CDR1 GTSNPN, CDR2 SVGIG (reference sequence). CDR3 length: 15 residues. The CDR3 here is CAWSGGTGSGNTIYF. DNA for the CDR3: TGTGCCTGGAGTGGAGGGACAGGCTCTGGAAACACCATATATTTT. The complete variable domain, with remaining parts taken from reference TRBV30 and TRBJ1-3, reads SQTIHQWPATLVQPVGSPLSLECTVEGTSNPNLYWYRQAAGRGLQLLFYSVGIGQISSEVPQNLSASRPQDRQFILSSKKLLLSDSGFYLCAWSGGTGSGNTIYFGEGSWLTVV.

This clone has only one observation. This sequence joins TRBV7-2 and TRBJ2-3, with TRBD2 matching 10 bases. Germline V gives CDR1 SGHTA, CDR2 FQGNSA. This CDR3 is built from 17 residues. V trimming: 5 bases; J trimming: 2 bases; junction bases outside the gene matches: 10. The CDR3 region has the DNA TGTGCCAGCAGCCATGTAGCGGGGGGACGCTCCACAGATACGCAGTATTTT. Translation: CASSHVAGGRSTDTQYF.

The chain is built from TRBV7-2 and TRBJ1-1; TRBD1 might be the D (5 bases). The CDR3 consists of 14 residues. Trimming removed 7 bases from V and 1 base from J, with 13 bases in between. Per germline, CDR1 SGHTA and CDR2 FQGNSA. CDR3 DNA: TGTGCCAGCACCCCGGGACTCGGGAACACTGAAGCTTTCTTT. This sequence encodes CASTPGLGNTEAFF.

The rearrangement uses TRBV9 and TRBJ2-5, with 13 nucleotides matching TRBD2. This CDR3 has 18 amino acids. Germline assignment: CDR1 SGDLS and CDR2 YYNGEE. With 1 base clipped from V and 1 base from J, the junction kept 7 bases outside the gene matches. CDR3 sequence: CASSVHTSGGERQETQYF. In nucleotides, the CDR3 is TGTGCCAGCAGCGTACACACTAGCGGGGGGGAACGCCAAGAGACCCAGTACTTC.

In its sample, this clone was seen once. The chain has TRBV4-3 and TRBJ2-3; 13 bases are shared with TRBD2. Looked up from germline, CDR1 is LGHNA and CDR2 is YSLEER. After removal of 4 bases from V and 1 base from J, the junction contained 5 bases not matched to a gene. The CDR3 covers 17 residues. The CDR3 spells CASSRETSGGGTDTQYF. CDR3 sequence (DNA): TGCGCCAGCAGCCGCGAAACTAGCGGGGGGGGCACAGATACGCAGTATTTT.

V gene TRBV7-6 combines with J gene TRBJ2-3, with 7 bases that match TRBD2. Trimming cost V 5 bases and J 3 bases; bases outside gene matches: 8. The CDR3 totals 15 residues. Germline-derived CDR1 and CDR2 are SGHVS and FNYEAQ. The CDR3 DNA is TGTGCCAGCAGCCCGATCCAAGCGGGGACAGATACGCAGTATTTT. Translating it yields CASSPIQAGTDTQYF.

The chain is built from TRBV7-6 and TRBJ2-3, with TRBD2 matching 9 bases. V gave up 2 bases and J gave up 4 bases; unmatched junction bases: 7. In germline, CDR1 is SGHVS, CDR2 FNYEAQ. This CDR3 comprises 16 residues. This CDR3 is CASSLRTSARPDTQYF. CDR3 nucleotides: TGTGCCAGCAGCTTAAGGACTAGCGCCCGTCCAGATACGCAGTATTTT.

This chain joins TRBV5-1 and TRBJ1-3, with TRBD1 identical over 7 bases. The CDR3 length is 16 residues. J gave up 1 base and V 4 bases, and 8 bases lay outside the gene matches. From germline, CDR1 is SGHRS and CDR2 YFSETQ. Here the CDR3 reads CASSLPTGVSGNTIYF. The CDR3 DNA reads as TGCGCCAGCAGCCTCCCTACAGGGGTATCTGGAAACACCATATATTTT. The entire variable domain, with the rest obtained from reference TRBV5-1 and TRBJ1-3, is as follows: KAGVTQTPRYLIKTRGQQVTLSCSPISGHRSVSWYQQTPGQGLQFLFEYFSETQRNKGNFPGRFSGRQFSNSRSEMNVSTLELGDSALYLCASSLPTGVSGNTIYFGEGSWLTVV.

For the CDR3, the DNA is TGTGCCAGTAGTCCCGGACTAGAGCGGGGGGCAGATACGCAGTATTTT. Translation gives CASSPGLERGADTQYF. V is TRBV19 and J is TRBJ2-3; 9 nucleotides line up with TRBD2. Germline CDR1 is LNHDA and CDR2 is SQIVND (reference sequence). The CDR3 contains 16 residues. The ends lost 5 bases at V and 4 bases at J; junction bases unmatched: 10.